This TCR beta chain was recorded in a study of long-term antiretroviral therapy in people with HIV. Findings and limits, study-wide: Dominant in the repertoire at all time points were clones expanded before ART.

As for this clone: What it recognizes is unknown.

Deletions cut 0 bases from V and 2 bases from J, with 17 bases between. Germline CDR1 and CDR2: SGHRS and YFSETQ. The CDR3 runs 17 residues. Treated in the United States were all of the participants with HIV. Before they underwent DNA extraction, samples held about 1-10 million cryopreserved PBMC. The immunoSEQ assay was v3.0, run at survey level. This table comes from immunoSEQ multiplex PCR, and its TCRdb copy is limited to in-frame clones, with some not included. The data contain approximately 25,000 clones, about 79% of them singletons. V and J are TRBV5-1 and TRBJ2-5, with D perhaps matching TRBD1 or TRBD2 (5 bases each). The sequence was collected from a man aged 50 to 60 with HIV. This sample comprised unsorted PBMCs, obtained 3 years after starting antiretroviral therapy. The CDR3 is CASSLGDLRASQETQYF. The CDR3 region has the DNA TGCGCCAGCAGCTTGGGGGACCTTAGGGCCTCGCAAGAGACCCAGTACTTC. Together with reference TRBV5-1 and TRBJ2-5, the CDR3 gives the full variable domain: KAGVTQTPRYLIKTRGQQVTLSCSPISGHRSVSWYQQTPGQGLQFLFEYFSETQRNKGNFPGRFSGRQFSNSRSEMNVSTLELGDSALYLCASSLGDLRASQETQYFGPGTRLLVL.